This is a list of T cell receptor beta chains from one sample in a study of monozygotic twins with inflammatory bowel disease. TCRdb re-called the 5' RACE reads; one entry per CDR3 protein, DNA not given. The sample's table shows a few hundred thousand distinct CDR3 sequences. The sequenced sample consisted of blood. These receptors were collected from a human donor with ulcerative colitis or Crohn's disease, or a healthy co-twin of an affected twin (not recorded which). The CDR3 runs from the conserved cysteine through the conserved F or W.

CDR3: CASRPSSGGSQRVAKNIQYF; J: TRBJ2-4; V: TRBV6-2/TRBV6-3
CDR3: CASSIQGQNFAEAFF; J: TRBJ1-1; V: TRBV19
CDR3: CASSHGLAGESSYNEQFF; J: TRBJ2-1; V: TRBV5-1
CDR3: CSAPPVGRATNEKLFF; J: TRBJ1-4; V: TRBV20-1
CDR3: CATSRETQRGDTQYF; J: TRBJ2-3; V: TRBV15
CDR3: CASSTGGLAYEQYF; J: TRBJ2-7; V: TRBV6-6
CDR3: CASSQEDGRNQPQHF; J: TRBJ1-5; V: TRBV6-2/TRBV6-3
CDR3: CSARQGSPYSNQPQHF; J: TRBJ1-5; V: TRBV20-1
CDR3: CASSFGLRALRETQYF; J: TRBJ2-5; V: TRBV12-3/TRBV12-4
CDR3: CASSPQQGSSIYGYTF; J: TRBJ1-2; V: TRBV12-3/TRBV12-4